This is a list of T cell receptor beta chains from one sample in a study of T cell responses to AZD1222 COVID-19 vaccine. This table comes from immunoSEQ multiplex PCR, and its TCRdb copy is limited to in-frame clones, with some not included. Of roughly 150,000 clones in the sample, roughly 90% were seen once. Sequenced material: peripheral blood, taken 28 days after the second AZD1222 dose. Source of these receptors: an adult who received the AZD1222 COVID-19 vaccine. The CDR3 runs from the conserved cysteine through the conserved F or W. The D gene is left open where the match is weak. Clone sizes are given selectively: once, few, many, or a class where the clone is expanded.

clone_size d_call j_call v_call cdr3_aa cdr3_nt
few . TRBJ1-2 TRBV5-6 CASSLASVLANYGYTF TGTGCCAGCAGCTTGGCCAGCGTCTTAGCTAACTATGGCTACACCTTC
. TRBD1 TRBJ1-1 TRBV28 CASSLWTGGTEAFF TGTGCCAGCAGTTTATGGACAGGGGGAACTGAAGCTTTCTTT
. . TRBJ2-5 TRBV2 CASSSGRQETQYF TGTGCCAGCAGTTCTGGGCGACAAGAGACCCAGTACTTC
. . TRBJ1-2 TRBV29-1 CSVEKAVGREGYGYTF TGCAGCGTTGAAAAAGCGGTCGGCAGGGAGGGATATGGCTACACCTTC
once . TRBJ1-1 TRBV28 CASSLTGSPLEAFF TGTGCCAGCAGTTTGACTGGCTCCCCACTAGAAGCTTTCTTT
. . TRBJ2-3 TRBV7-2 CASSLAWTDTQYF TGTGCCAGCAGCTTAGCGTGGACAGATACGCAGTATTTT
. TRBD2 TRBJ2-3 TRBV2 CASSGTSGYTDTQYF TGTGCCAGCAGTGGGACTAGCGGATACACAGATACGCAGTATTTT
few . TRBJ2-1 TRBV7-3 CASGATTSYNEQFF TGTGCCAGCGGCGCCACGACCTCCTACAATGAGCAGTTCTTC
. TRBD2 TRBJ2-1 TRBV11-3 CASSQVGVAGAYNEQFF TGTGCCAGCAGCCAAGTGGGGGTAGCGGGAGCCTACAATGAGCAGTTCTTC
. TRBD2 TRBJ2-2 TRBV7-3 CASSLSGRFPGELFF TGTGCCAGCAGCCTTAGCGGGAGGTTCCCCGGGGAGCTGTTTTTT
. TRBD2 TRBJ2-7 TRBV6-2/TRBV6-3 CASSYWTSGRPLLSYEQYF TGTGCCAGCAGTTACTGGACTAGCGGGAGGCCACTACTCTCCTACGAGCAGTACTTC
. . TRBJ2-6 TRBV6-5 CASRTGANVLTF TGTGCCAGCAGAACTGGGGCCAACGTCCTGACTTTC
. TRBD1 TRBJ1-5 TRBV27 CASSLYQGANQPQHF TGTGCCAGCAGTTTATACCAGGGGGCGAACCAGCCCCAGCATTTT
. TRBD1 TRBJ1-4 TRBV20-1 CSASGQVATNEKLFF TGCAGTGCTAGTGGACAGGTTGCAACTAATGAAAAACTGTTTTTT
. . TRBJ2-5 TRBV28 CASSLSLVQETQYF TGTGCCAGCAGTTTATCACTAGTTCAAGAGACCCAGTACTTC
. TRBD1 TRBJ1-2 TRBV19 CASSMGGQGVTGYTF TGTGCCAGTAGTATGGGAGGACAGGGGGTGACTGGCTACACCTTC
. . TRBJ2-5 TRBV19 CASRKSAGTQYF TGTGCCAGTAGAAAATCGGCGGGGACCCAGTACTTC
. . TRBJ1-5 TRBV2 CASSVETASNQPQHF TGTGCCAGCAGTGTGGAGACAGCCAGCAATCAGCCCCAGCATTTT
. TRBD2 TRBJ2-1 TRBV5-1 CASSLMTSGSGYEQFF TGCGCCAGCAGCTTGATGACTAGCGGGAGCGGTTATGAGCAGTTCTTC
few . TRBJ2-2 TRBV11-3 CASSLGGGGGRTGELFF TGTGCCAGCAGCCTAGGAGGGGGCGGAGGGCGGACCGGGGAGCTGTTTTTT
. . TRBJ2-1 TRBV6-4 CASSGTRGGGNEQFF TGTGCCAGCAGTGGCACTAGAGGGGGGGGGAATGAGCAGTTCTTC
. TRBD2 TRBJ2-3 TRBV27 CASSPLAGRDTQYF TGTGCCAGCAGTCCTCTAGCGGGAAGAGATACGCAGTATTTT
. TRBD1 TRBJ1-5 TRBV27 CASSTQGAGNQPQHF TGTGCCAGCAGTACTCAGGGGGCTGGCAATCAGCCCCAGCATTTT
. TRBD1 TRBJ2-2 TRBV7-9 CASGTENTGELFF TGTGCCAGCGGGACAGAGAACACCGGGGAGCTGTTTTTT
. . TRBJ1-3 TRBV6-6 CASSLGGQGSGNTIYF TGTGCCAGCAGTTTGGGGGGCCAAGGGTCTGGAAACACCATATATTTT
. . TRBJ2-5 TRBV7-2 CASSLNLLGGETQYF TGTGCCAGCAGCTTAAATTTACTGGGGGGAGAGACCCAGTACTTC
. TRBD1 TRBJ1-1 TRBV7-9 CASGTGRMNTEAFF TGTGCCAGCGGGACAGGGAGGATGAACACTGAAGCTTTCTTT
once . TRBJ2-3 TRBV19 CASSYSSTDTQYF TGTGCCAGTAGTTACTCTAGCACAGATACGCAGTATTTT
. TRBD1 TRBJ1-2 TRBV19 CASNTGGFGYTF TGTGCCAGTAACACAGGGGGGTTTGGCTACACCTTC
once . TRBJ1-6 TRBV9 CASSVEWYSNSPLHF TGTGCCAGCAGCGTAGAATGGTACTCCAATTCACCCCTCCACTTT
. TRBD1 TRBJ1-6 TRBV27 CASRPGTGVMESPLHF TGTGCCAGCAGACCAGGGACAGGGGTAATGGAGTCACCCCTCCACTTT
. . TRBJ2-7 TRBV10-3 CAIRDNAYEQYF TGTGCCATCAGGGACAATGCCTACGAGCAGTACTTC
. . TRBJ2-2 TRBV2 CASSVKRATGELFF TGTGCCAGCAGTGTAAAGCGGGCCACCGGGGAGCTGTTTTTT
. . TRBJ1-2 TRBV6-5 CASSYSPQEGYGYTF TGTGCCAGCAGTTACTCTCCACAGGAGGGTTATGGCTACACCTTC
few TRBD2 TRBJ2-7 TRBV11-1 CASSPQLAGGYEQYF TGTGCCAGCAGCCCTCAACTAGCGGGAGGCTACGAGCAGTACTTC
. . TRBJ2-4 TRBV28 CASSSGEVSKNIQYF TGTGCCAGCAGTTCTGGGGAGGTCTCCAAAAACATTCAGTACTTC